The clone carrying this T cell receptor beta chain was detected once. How the authors handled the data: Estimation of nucleated cell counts relied on the amplification of reference gene primers. TCRdb keeps only in-frame clones here, not all; method: immunoSEQ multiplex PCR. V and J calls plus clone size are reproduced from that table; the DNA served to infer D and trimming. The sample lists about 480,000 clones, 70% to 90% occurring once. Followed longitudinally, the Seattle patients had been enrolled during active infection. Germline values: CDR1 SGHRS, CDR2 YFSETQ. The CDR3 has 15 residues. V gave up 7 bases and J gave up 1 base; unmatched junction bases: 2. This entry comes from a study of blood T cell repertoires in COVID-19. Turning to the study itself: The United States, Italy and Spain supplied acute and convalescent COVID-19 samples. The analysed material was cDNA or gDNA that came from T cells, B-cell-depleted T cells, or PBMCs.

The chain couples TRBV5-1 to TRBJ2-5; TRBD2 matches at 15 bases. This TCR derives from a woman aged 45-65 years with COVID-19, enrolled during active disease. Specimen: peripheral blood. The CDR3 region has the DNA TGCGCCAGCTGGACTAGCGGGGGGGCCCAAGAGACCCAGTACTTC. This encodes CASWTSGGAQETQYF.